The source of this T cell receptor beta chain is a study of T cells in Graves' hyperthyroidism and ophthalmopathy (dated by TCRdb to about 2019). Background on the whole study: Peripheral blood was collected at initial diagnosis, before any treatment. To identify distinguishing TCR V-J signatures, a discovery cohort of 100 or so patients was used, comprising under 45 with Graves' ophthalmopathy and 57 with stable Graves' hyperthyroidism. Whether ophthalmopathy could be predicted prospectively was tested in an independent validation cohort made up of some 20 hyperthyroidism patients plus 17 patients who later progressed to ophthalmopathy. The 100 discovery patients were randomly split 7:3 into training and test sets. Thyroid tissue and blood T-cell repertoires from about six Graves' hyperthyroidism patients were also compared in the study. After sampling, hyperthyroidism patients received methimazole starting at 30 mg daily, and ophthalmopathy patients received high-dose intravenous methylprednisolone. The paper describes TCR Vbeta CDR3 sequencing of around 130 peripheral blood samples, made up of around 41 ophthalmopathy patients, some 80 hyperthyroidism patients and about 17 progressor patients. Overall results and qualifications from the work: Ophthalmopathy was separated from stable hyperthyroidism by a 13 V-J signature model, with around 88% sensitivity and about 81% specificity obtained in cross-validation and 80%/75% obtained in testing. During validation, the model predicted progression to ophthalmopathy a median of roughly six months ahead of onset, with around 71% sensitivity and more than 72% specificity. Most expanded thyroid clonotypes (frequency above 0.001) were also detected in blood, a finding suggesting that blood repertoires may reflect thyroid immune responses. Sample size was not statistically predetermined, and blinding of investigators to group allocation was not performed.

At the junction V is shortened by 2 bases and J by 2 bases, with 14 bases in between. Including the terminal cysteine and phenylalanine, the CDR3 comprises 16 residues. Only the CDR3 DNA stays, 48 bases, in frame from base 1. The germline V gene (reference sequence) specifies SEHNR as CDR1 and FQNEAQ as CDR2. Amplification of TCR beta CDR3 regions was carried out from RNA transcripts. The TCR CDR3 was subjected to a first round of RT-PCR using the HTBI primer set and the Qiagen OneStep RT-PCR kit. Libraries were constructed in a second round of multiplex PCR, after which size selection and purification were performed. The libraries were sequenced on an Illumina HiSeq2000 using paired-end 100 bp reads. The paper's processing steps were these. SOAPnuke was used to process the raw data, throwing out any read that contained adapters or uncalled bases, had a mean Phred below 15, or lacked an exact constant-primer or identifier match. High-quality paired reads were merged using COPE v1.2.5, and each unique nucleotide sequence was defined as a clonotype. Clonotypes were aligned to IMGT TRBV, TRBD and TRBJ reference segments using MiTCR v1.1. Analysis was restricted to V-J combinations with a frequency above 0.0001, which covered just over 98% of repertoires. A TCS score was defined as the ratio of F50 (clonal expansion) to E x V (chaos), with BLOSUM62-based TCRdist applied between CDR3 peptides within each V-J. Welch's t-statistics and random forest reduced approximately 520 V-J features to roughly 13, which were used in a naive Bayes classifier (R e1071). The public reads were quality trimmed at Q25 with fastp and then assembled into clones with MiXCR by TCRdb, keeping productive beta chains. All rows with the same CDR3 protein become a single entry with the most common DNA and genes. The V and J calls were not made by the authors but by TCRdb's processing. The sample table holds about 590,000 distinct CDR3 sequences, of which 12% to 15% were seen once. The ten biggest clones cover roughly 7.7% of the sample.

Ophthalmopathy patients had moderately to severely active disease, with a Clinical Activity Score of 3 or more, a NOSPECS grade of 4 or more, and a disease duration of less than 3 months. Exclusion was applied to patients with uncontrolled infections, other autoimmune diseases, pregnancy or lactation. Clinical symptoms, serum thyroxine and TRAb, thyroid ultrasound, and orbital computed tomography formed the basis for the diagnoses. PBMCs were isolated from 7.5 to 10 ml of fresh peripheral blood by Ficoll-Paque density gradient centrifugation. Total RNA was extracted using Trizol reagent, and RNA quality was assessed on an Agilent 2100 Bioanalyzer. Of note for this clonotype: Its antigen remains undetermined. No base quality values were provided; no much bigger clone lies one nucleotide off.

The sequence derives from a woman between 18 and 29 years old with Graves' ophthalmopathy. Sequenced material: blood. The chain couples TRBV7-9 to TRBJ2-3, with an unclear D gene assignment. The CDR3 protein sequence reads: CASSLYPKRHTDTQYF. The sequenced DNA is TGTGCCAGCAGCTTATATCCCAAGCGCCACACAGATACGCAGTATTTT.